A single sample gave rise to the 21 T cell receptor beta chains below, sequenced in a study of blood T cell repertoires in COVID-19. The repertoire was sequenced with immunoSEQ multiplex PCR; TCRdb's copy has only in-frame clones and lacks some. The sample lists 95,000 to 120,000 clones; around nine tenths were seen once. Sequenced: peripheral blood. These receptor sequences come from a woman in her 70s who had recovered from COVID-19.

The chain has TRBV7-9 and TRBJ2-3; TRBD2 matches 9 bases. After removal of 5 bases from V and 1 base from J, the junction contained 1 base not matched to a gene. Looked up from germline, CDR1 is SEHNR and CDR2 is FQNEAQ (reference sequence). This CDR3 contains 14 residues. The chain's CDR3 is CASSRGGGTDTQYF. In DNA, the CDR3 is TGTGCCAGCAGCCGCGGGGGGGGCACAGATACGCAGTATTTT. The variable domain in full, with the rest retrieved from reference TRBV7-9 and TRBJ2-3, is DTGVSQNPRHKITKRGQNVTFRCDPISEHNRLYWYRQTLGQGPEFLTYFQNEAQLEKSRLLSDRFSAERPKGSFSTLEIQRTEQGDSAMYLCASSRGGGTDTQYFGPGTRLTVL.

The chain has TRBV6-2 or TRBV6-3 and TRBJ1-1; TRBD1 might be the D (5 bases). The CDR3 is made up of 15 amino acids. Germline V gene lookup returns CDR1 MNHEY and CDR2 SVGEGT. Trimming shortened V by 2 bases and J by 6 bases, and 16 bases separated the two germline ends. The chain's CDR3 is CASSYQGRGRAEAFF. CDR3 coding DNA: TGTGCCAGCAGTTACCAGGGTAGGGGAAGGGCTGAAGCTTTCTTT.

This chain uses TRBV29-1 with TRBJ1-1; possible D gene TRBD1, 6 bases. V was clipped by 8 bases and J by 7 bases, with 17 bases between them. The germline gives CDR1 SQVTM, CDR2 ANQGSEA. The CDR3 runs to 12 residues. The CDR3 DNA reads TGCAGCCTGGCGAGGGGGGGAGGTGAAGCTTTCTTT. This gives the protein CSLARGGGEAFF. The variable domain in full, completed from reference TRBV29-1 and TRBJ1-1, reads SAVISQKPSRDICQRGTSLTIQCQVDSQVTMMFWYRQQPGQSLTLIATANQGSEATYESGFVIDKFPISRPNLTFSTLTVSNMSPEDSSIYLCSLARGGGEAFFGQGTRLTVV.

This clone has more than one count but fewer than ten. The chain employs TRBV11-2 and TRBJ1-1, with D unresolved. The CDR3 consists of 11 residues. The germline V gene encodes CDR1 SGHAT and CDR2 FQNNGV. V lost 3 bases and J lost 11, with 10 bases in between. In DNA, the CDR3 is TGTGCCAGCAGCTTCCGGGTGTTGGCTTTCTTT. Translated: CASSFRVLAFF.

The chain recombines TRBV7-6 with TRBJ2-2; maybe TRBD1 (6 bases). Trimming removed 5 bases from V and 5 bases from J, with 15 bases in between. The germline V gene has CDR1 SGHVS and CDR2 FNYEAQ. The CDR3 has 15 amino acids. CDR3 DNA sequence: TGTGCCAGCAGCCCCGGGACATCGGGGACCGGGGAGCTGTTTTTT. This codes for CASSPGTSGTGELFF.

This clone was found a few times. This chain joins TRBV6-5 and TRBJ1-1, with D perhaps TRBD1 (5 bases). CDR3 length: 15 amino acids. CDR1 MNHEY and CDR2 SVGAGI come from the germline V gene. V lost 0 bases to trimming and J lost 0 bases, with 8 bases between them. CDR3 sequence (DNA): TGTGCCAGCAGTTACTCGGGGGGGATGAACACTGAAGCTTTCTTT. Translated, it gives CASSYSGGMNTEAFF.

The chain combines TRBV7-3 with TRBJ2-3; 9 bases map to TRBD1. Germline values: CDR1 SGHTA, CDR2 FQGTGA. V dropped 5 bases and J dropped 6; count of bases not matched to a gene: 3. There are 13 residues in the CDR3. CDR3 sequence (DNA): TGTGCCAGCAGCGGGACAGGGTCGGATACGCAGTATTTT. It is translated as CASSGTGSDTQYF.

The chain couples TRBV4-2 to TRBJ2-1; D call uncertain. V gave up 0 bases and J gave up 7 bases, with 7 bases separating them. The CDR3 contains 13 residues. CDR1 and CDR2 (germline): LGHNA, YNFKEQ. The CDR3 DNA sequence: TGTGCCAGCAGCCAAGAATCGCGAAATGAGCAGTTCTTC. Translating it yields CASSQESRNEQFF.

The rearrangement uses TRBV7-2 and TRBJ2-1; tentative D call: TRBD2 (6 bases). The V gene lost 4 bases and the J gene lost 7 bases, with 17 bases spanning the gap. The CDR3 runs 15 residues. CDR1 is SGHTA, CDR2 FQGNSA, per germline. CDR3 protein: CASSSSTSKGNEQFF. The CDR3 coding sequence is TGTGCCAGCAGCTCGTCTACTAGCAAGGGAAATGAGCAGTTCTTC.

The CDR3 coding sequence is TGTGCCAGCAGTTACGTCGACAGGCCAGATACGCAGTATTTT. Translated: CASSYVDRPDTQYF. This rearrangement joins TRBV6-5 to TRBJ2-3, with a weak D call TRBD1 (6 bases). Trimming shortened V by 2 bases and J by 4 bases, and 10 bases separated the two germline ends. In germline, CDR1 is MNHEY, CDR2 SVGAGI. There are 14 residues in the CDR3.

V is TRBV30 and J is TRBJ1-5, with 9 bases identical to TRBD1. The germline CDR1 and CDR2 sequences are GTSNPN and SVGIG (reference sequence). The CDR3 runs 15 residues. After removal of 6 bases from V and 2 bases from J, the junction contained 8 bases not matched to a gene. CDR3 sequence (DNA): TGTGCCTGTACAGGGGGCGACTATGGCAATCAGCCCCAGCATTTT. This encodes CACTGGDYGNQPQHF.

The chain has TRBV7-2 and TRBJ1-5; 9 nucleotides agree with TRBD1. Germline V CDR1 and CDR2: SGHTA, FQGNSA. Trimming took 1 base from V and 10 from J; bases not matched to a gene: 8. The length of the CDR3 is 15 residues. CDR3 nucleotides: TGTGCCAGCAGCTTAGTAACGGACAGGGGTCAACCCCAGCATTTT. Translating it yields CASSLVTDRGQPQHF.

The chain couples TRBV6-5 to TRBJ2-4; D gene ambiguous. The germline V gene encodes CDR1 MNHEY and CDR2 SVGAGI. Trimming took off 3 bases at V and 11 bases at J, with 17 bases between the two ends. This CDR3 is 14 amino acids long. CDR3: CASSYSLLAVVQYF. The CDR3 DNA is TGTGCCAGCAGTTATTCCCTACTCGCCGTCGTTCAGTACTTC.

The chain has TRBV21-1 and TRBJ2-7; TRBD2 was called by the table and not checked on the DNA. TRBV21-1 is reported as a pseudogene. This CDR3 is 16 amino acids long. CDR3 in amino acids: CASSKAGGAVSYEQYF. The CDR3 nucleotides are TGTGCCAGCAGCAAAGCGGGCGGGGCAGTCTCCTACGAGCAGTACTTC.

This chain connects TRBV30 to TRBJ2-1, with D possibly TRBD2 on 5 matching bases. Germline V gene sequence: CDR1 GTSNPN, CDR2 SVGIG (reference sequence). CDR3 length: 13 residues. V gave up 4 bases and J gave up 5 bases, with 12 bases separating them. The CDR3 sequence is CAWNGLLNNEQFF. CDR3 in DNA: TGTGCCTGGAATGGACTCCTAAACAATGAGCAGTTCTTC.

The genes are TRBV5-1 and TRBJ2-2; D is unresolved. Germline V CDR1 and CDR2: SGHRS, YFSETQ. V was shortened by 0 bases and J by 4 bases, with 7 bases between the two germline ends. There are 14 residues in the CDR3. The CDR3 sequence is CASSLGARTGELFF. CDR3 coding DNA: TGCGCCAGCAGCTTGGGGGCCCGCACCGGGGAGCTGTTTTTT. Complete variable domain (other parts from reference TRBV5-1 and TRBJ2-2): KAGVTQTPRYLIKTRGQQVTLSCSPISGHRSVSWYQQTPGQGLQFLFEYFSETQRNKGNFPGRFSGRQFSNSRSEMNVSTLELGDSALYLCASSLGARTGELFFGEGSRLTVL.

J is TRBJ1-1 and V is TRBV19; D is perhaps TRBD1 (6 bases). Germline CDR1 LNHDA, CDR2 SQIVND (reference sequence). The V gene lost 8 bases and the J gene lost 3 bases, with 16 bases spanning the gap. The CDR3 contains 14 residues. Here the CDR3 reads CASRSRGRDTEAFF. For the CDR3, the DNA is TGTGCCAGTCGCTCGAGGGGGAGGGACACTGAAGCTTTCTTT.

This chain uses TRBV18 with TRBJ2-3; maybe TRBD2 (5 bases). Germline assignment: CDR1 KGHSH and CDR2 LQKENI. The CDR3 sequence is 16 residues long. Trimming cost V 0 bases and J 2 bases, with 12 bases left between them. This chain's CDR3 is CASSPPIKRLTDTQYF. DNA of the CDR3: TGTGCCAGCTCACCACCGATTAAGCGGCTCACAGATACGCAGTATTTT.

The chain carries TRBV7-9 and TRBJ1-3; D call uncertain. V lost 5 bases and J lost 0, with 17 bases in between. Germline CDR1 SEHNR, CDR2 FQNEAQ (reference sequence). This CDR3 spans 17 amino acids. For the CDR3, the DNA is TGTGCCAGCAGCCCTCCCCGGGGAGGGAGCTCTGGAAACACCATATATTTT. Translation: CASSPPRGGSSGNTIYF. The full variable domain, in which reference TRBV7-9 and TRBJ1-3 provide the parts outside the CDR3, is DTGVSQNPRHKITKRGQNVTFRCDPISEHNRLYWYRQTLGQGPEFLTYFQNEAQLEKSRLLSDRFSAERPKGSFSTLEIQRTEQGDSAMYLCASSPPRGGSSGNTIYFGEGSWLTVV.

V usage is TRBV5-4 and J usage is TRBJ1-2, with TRBD1 matching over 7 bases. Germline CDR1 reads SGHNT; CDR2 reads YYREEE (reference sequence). The CDR3 consists of 15 residues. V gave up 0 bases and J gave up 4 bases; unmatched junction bases: 6. The CDR3 DNA reads TGTGCCAGCAGCTTGGGGGTAGGGGGCTTCTATGGCTACACCTTC. This encodes CASSLGVGGFYGYTF. Full variable domain (outside the CDR3, taken from reference TRBV5-4 and TRBJ1-2): ETGVTQSPTHLIKTRGQQVTLRCSSQSGHNTVSWYQQALGQGPQFIFQYYREEENGRGNFPPRFSGLQFPNYSSELNVNALELDDSALYLCASSLGVGGFYGYTFGSGTRLTVV.

The chain employs TRBV6-6 and TRBJ1-1; D remains ambiguous. Trimming removed 7 bases at V and 1 base at J, with 7 bases between. CDR3 length: 12 residues. Germline values: CDR1 MNHNY, CDR2 SVGAGI (reference sequence). In nucleotides, the CDR3 is TGTGCCAGCATCCGAGGGAACACTGAAGCTTTCTTT. Encoded protein: CASIRGNTEAFF.